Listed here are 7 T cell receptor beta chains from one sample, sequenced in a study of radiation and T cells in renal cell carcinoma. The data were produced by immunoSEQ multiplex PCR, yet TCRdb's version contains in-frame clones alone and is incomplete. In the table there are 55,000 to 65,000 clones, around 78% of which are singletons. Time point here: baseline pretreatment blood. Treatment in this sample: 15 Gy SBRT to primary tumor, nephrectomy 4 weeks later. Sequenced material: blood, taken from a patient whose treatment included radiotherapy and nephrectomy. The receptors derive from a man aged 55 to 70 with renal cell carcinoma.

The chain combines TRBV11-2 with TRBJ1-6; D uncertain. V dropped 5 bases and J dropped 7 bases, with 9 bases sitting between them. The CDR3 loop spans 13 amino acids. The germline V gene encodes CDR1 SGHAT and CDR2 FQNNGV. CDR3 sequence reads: CASSGTSNSPLHF. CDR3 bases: TGTGCCAGCAGCGGAACCTCAAATTCACCCCTCCACTTT.

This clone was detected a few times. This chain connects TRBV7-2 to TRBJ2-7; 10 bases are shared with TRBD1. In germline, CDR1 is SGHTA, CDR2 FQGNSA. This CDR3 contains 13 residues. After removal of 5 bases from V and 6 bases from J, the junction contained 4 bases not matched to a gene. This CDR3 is CASSERTGGEQYF. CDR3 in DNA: TGTGCCAGCAGCGAAAGGACAGGGGGCGAGCAGTACTTC.

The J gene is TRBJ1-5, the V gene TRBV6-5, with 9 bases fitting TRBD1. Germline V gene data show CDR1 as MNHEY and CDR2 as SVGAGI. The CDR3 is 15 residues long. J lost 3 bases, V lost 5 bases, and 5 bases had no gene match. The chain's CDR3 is CASSTTGGNNQPQHF. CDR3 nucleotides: TGTGCCAGCAGTACAACAGGGGGCAACAATCAGCCCCAGCATTTT.

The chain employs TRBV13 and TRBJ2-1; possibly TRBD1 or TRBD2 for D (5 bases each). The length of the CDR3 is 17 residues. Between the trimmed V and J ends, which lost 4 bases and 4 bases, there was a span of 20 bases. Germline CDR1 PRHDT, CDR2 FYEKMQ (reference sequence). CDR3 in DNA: TGTGCCAGCAGCTACTCCCCCGGCCAGAGGGGTTACAATGAGCAGTTCTTC. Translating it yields CASSYSPGQRGYNEQFF. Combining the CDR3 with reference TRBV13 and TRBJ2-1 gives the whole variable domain AAGVIQSPRHLIKEKRETATLKCYPIPRHDTVYWYQQGPGQDPQFLISFYEKMQSDKGSIPDRFSAQQFSDYHSELNMSSLELGDSALYFCASSYSPGQRGYNEQFFGPGTRLTVL.

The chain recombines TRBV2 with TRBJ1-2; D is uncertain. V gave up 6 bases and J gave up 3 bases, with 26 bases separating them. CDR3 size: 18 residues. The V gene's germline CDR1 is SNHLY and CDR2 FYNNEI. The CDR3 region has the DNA TGTGCCAGCAGCCCCATCCCCTCCAGCCTAGGGAACGACTATGGCTACACCTTC. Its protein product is CASSPIPSSLGNDYGYTF.

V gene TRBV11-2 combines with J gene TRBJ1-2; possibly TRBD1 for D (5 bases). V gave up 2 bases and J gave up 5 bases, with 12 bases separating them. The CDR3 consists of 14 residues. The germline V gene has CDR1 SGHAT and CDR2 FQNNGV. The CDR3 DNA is TGTGCCAGCAGCTTAATGGGGGAACGGTATGGCTACACCTTC. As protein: CASSLMGERYGYTF.

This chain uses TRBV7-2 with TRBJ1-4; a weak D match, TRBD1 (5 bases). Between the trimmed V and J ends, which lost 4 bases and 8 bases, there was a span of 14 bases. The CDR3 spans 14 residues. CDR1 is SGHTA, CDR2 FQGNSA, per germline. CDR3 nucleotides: TGTGCCAGCAGCTACCAGGGTAACTCGGAAAAACTGTTTTTT. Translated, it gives CASSYQGNSEKLFF.